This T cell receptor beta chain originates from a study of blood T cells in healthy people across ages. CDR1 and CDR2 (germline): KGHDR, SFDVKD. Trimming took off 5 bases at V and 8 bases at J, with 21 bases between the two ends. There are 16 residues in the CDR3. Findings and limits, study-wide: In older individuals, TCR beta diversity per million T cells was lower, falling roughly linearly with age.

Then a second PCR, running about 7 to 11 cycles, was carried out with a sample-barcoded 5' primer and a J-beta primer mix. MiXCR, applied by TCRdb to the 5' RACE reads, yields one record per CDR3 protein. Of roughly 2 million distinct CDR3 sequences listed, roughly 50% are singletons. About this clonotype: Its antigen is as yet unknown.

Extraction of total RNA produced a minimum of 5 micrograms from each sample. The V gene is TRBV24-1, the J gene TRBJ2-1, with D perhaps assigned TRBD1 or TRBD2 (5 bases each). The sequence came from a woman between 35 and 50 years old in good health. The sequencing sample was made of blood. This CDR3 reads CATSGSSVGRPDEQFF. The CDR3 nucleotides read TGTGCCACCAGTGGATCATCCGTGGGACGGCCGGATGAGCAGTTCTTC.